This T cell receptor beta chain was recorded in a study of cytomegalovirus exposure and HLA in healthy donors. Findings and caveats of the study: TRBV6-2, TRBV6-3 and other indistinguishable V segments were excluded.

This clone was picked up a small number of times. The antigen remains undetermined. PCR involved 60 Vbeta and 13 Jbeta primers. Sequenced by immunoSEQ multiplex PCR; TCRdb stores in-frame clones only, minus some. The table lists roughly 45,000 clones, around 64% of them singletons. Germline V gene data show CDR1 as SEHNR and CDR2 as FQNEAQ (reference sequence). Trimming pared 7 bases from V and 5 bases from J, leaving 15 bases between. This CDR3 region has 13 residues. This TCR was sampled from a human donor in good health. Sequenced material: PBMCs. The chain uses TRBV7-9 and TRBJ2-7, with D possibly being TRBD1 (6 bases). The CDR3 here is CASTHREGNEQYF. CDR3 bases: TGTGCCAGCACCCACAGGGAAGGCAACGAGCAGTACTTC. Supplemented by reference TRBV7-9 and TRBJ2-7, the full variable domain reads DTGVSQNPRHKITKRGQNVTFRCDPISEHNRLYWYRQTLGQGPEFLTYFQNEAQLEKSRLLSDRFSAERPKGSFSTLEIQRTEQGDSAMYLCASTHREGNEQYFGPGTRLTVT.